This TCR beta chain was found in a study of a mutant IDH1 vaccine in newly diagnosed glioma. Study in general: Treatment recipients were about 62% male and around 38% female, and their mean age was roughly 44 years. Every participant had undergone radiotherapy, temozolomide, or both before, and most underwent both.

CDR1 and CDR2 from the germline V gene are SGHRS and YFSETQ. Trimming cost V 3 bases and J 7 bases; bases outside gene matches: 7. The CDR3 loop spans 15 amino acids. Only in-frame clones appear in the TCRdb table, and some are missing; sequencing was by immunoSEQ multiplex PCR. The sample has fewer than 50,000 clones; about 78% are singletons. Stated time point: baseline, week 1 (first vaccination visit). Treatment specified: pre-vaccination baseline after standard-of-care therapy. In every donor, the tumor was a new WHO grade 3 or 4 IDH1-mutant, ATRX-lost astrocytoma. The sample consisted of PBMCs, taken from a glioma patient treated with radiotherapy, temozolomide or both. The chain uses TRBV5-1 and TRBJ2-2, with 9 bases lining up with TRBD1. This clonotype was obtained from a man aged 40-50 years with glioma. Some clones in this sample may be carry-over from other donors' samples. The DNA of the CDR3 is TGCGCCAGCAGCTCAACAGGGGGCCCCGTCGGGGAGCTGTTTTTT. This gives the protein CASSSTGGPVGELFF.